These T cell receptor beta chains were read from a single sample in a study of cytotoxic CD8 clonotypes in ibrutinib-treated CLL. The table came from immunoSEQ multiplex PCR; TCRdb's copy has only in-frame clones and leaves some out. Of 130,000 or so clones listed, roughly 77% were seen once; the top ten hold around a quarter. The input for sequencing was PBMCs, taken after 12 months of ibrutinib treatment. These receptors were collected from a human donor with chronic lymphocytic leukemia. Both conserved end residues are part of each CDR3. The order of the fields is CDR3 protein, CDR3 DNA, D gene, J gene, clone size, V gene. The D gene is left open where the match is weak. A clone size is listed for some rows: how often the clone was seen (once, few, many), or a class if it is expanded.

CDR3: CASSVARETGELFF; DNA: TGTGCCAGCAGCGTCGCCAGGGAAACCGGGGAGCTGTTTTTT; D: NA; J: TRBJ2-2; size: NA; V: TRBV7-9
CDR3: CAWKVTGNSNQPQHF; DNA: TGTGCCTGGAAGGTAACAGGGAATAGCAATCAGCCCCAGCATTTT; D: NA; J: TRBJ1-5; size: NA; V: TRBV30
CDR3: CASSVDPRNRVGQPQHF; DNA: TGTGCCAGCAGCGTAGACCCACGGAACAGGGTAGGACAGCCCCAGCATTTT; D: NA; J: TRBJ1-5; size: NA; V: TRBV9
CDR3: CASRDSVGNTIYF; DNA: TGTGCCAGCAGAGACTCGGTTGGGAACACCATATATTTT; D: NA; J: TRBJ1-3; size: NA; V: TRBV28
CDR3: CASRNLRGGPSYEQYF; DNA: TGTGCCAGCAGAAACTTGAGAGGGGGGCCCTCCTACGAGCAGTACTTC; D: NA; J: TRBJ2-7; size: NA; V: TRBV28
CDR3: CASSGSGRSSYNEQFF; DNA: TGTGCCAGCAGTGGAAGCGGGAGGAGCTCCTACAATGAGCAGTTCTTC; D: TRBD2; J: TRBJ2-1; size: few; V: TRBV28
CDR3: CASYGEGSYTF; DNA: TGTGCCAGCTACGGAGAGGGTAGCTACACCTTC; D: NA; J: TRBJ1-2; size: NA; V: TRBV11-2
CDR3: CASSLLSRGLQPQHF; DNA: TGTGCCAGCAGCTTGCTTAGCAGGGGGCTTCAGCCCCAGCATTTT; D: TRBD1; J: TRBJ1-5; size: NA; V: TRBV7-2
CDR3: CATRGGGDPYGYTF; DNA: TGTGCCACCAGAGGAGGAGGAGATCCCTATGGCTACACCTTC; D: NA; J: TRBJ1-2; size: NA; V: TRBV15
CDR3: CASSSPWELFF; DNA: TGTGCCAGCAGCTCACCTTGGGAGCTGTTTTTT; D: NA; J: TRBJ2-2; size: NA; V: TRBV5-4
CDR3: CASSQEYTRSSYNEQFF; DNA: TGCGCCAGCAGCCAAGAGTATACCCGGAGCTCCTACAATGAGCAGTTCTTC; D: NA; J: TRBJ2-1; size: few; V: TRBV7-9
CDR3: CASSTGQGRTPLHF; DNA: TGTGCCAGTAGTACCGGACAGGGACGGACACCCCTCCACTTT; D: TRBD1; J: TRBJ1-6; size: NA; V: TRBV19
CDR3: CAIGNANTGELFF; DNA: TGTGCCATAGGGAACGCGAACACCGGGGAGCTGTTTTTT; D: NA; J: TRBJ2-2; size: NA; V: TRBV27
CDR3: CASGFADYGYTF; DNA: TGTGCTAGTGGTTTCGCAGACTATGGCTACACCTTC; D: NA; J: TRBJ1-2; size: few; V: TRBV12-5
CDR3: CASSSVGYTF; DNA: TGTGCCAGCAGTTCGGTTGGCTACACCTTC; D: NA; J: TRBJ1-2; size: NA; V: TRBV28
CDR3: CASSSHAAGEGEQYF; DNA: TGTGCCAGCAGTTCGCATGCAGCGGGAGAGGGCGAGCAGTACTTC; D: TRBD2; J: TRBJ2-7; size: NA; V: TRBV28
CDR3: CASSRTSGVNTGELFF; DNA: TGTGCCAGCAGCCGAACTAGCGGGGTTAACACCGGGGAGCTGTTTTTT; D: TRBD2; J: TRBJ2-2; size: NA; V: TRBV5-4
CDR3: CASSSAAGPEAFF; DNA: TGTGCCAGCAGCTCTGCAGCAGGGCCAGAAGCTTTCTTT; D: NA; J: TRBJ1-1; size: many; V: TRBV7-9
CDR3: CASRGTADQPQHF; DNA: TGTGCCAGCAGGGGGACAGCGGATCAGCCCCAGCATTTT; D: TRBD1; J: TRBJ1-5; size: NA; V: TRBV28
CDR3: CASSLSALWNTEAFF; DNA: TGCGCCAGCAGCTTGTCGGCTCTCTGGAACACTGAAGCTTTCTTT; D: NA; J: TRBJ1-1; size: NA; V: TRBV5-1
CDR3: CASNWGKKDGYTF; DNA: TGTGCCAGCAACTGGGGAAAGAAAGACGGCTACACCTTC; D: NA; J: TRBJ1-2; size: NA; V: TRBV6-5
CDR3: CASSLVGLAGVYNEQFF; DNA: TGTGCCAGCAGCTTAGTGGGACTAGCGGGTGTATACAATGAGCAGTTCTTC; D: TRBD2; J: TRBJ2-1; size: NA; V: TRBV7-2
CDR3: CAWSSNRGLEAFF; DNA: TGTGCCTGGAGTTCCAACAGGGGGTTGGAAGCTTTCTTT; D: TRBD1; J: TRBJ1-1; size: NA; V: TRBV30
CDR3: CASSPPGRAEQYF; DNA: TGTGCCAGCTCACCACCCGGCAGGGCCGAGCAGTACTTC; D: NA; J: TRBJ2-7; size: NA; V: TRBV18
CDR3: CASSEAVSYRNTGELFF; DNA: TGTGCCAGCAGTGAAGCTGTGTCGTACAGAAACACCGGGGAGCTGTTTTTT; D: NA; J: TRBJ2-2; size: NA; V: TRBV6-1
CDR3: CAISATQGGGAEAFF; DNA: TGTGCCATCAGTGCGACACAGGGAGGGGGAGCTGAAGCTTTCTTT; D: NA; J: TRBJ1-1; size: NA; V: TRBV10-3
CDR3: CAIGNSGNTIYF; DNA: TGTGCCATAGGGAACTCTGGAAACACCATATATTTT; D: NA; J: TRBJ1-3; size: NA; V: TRBV10-3
CDR3: CAWERGDYNEQFF; DNA: TGTGCCTGGGAGCGGGGGGACTACAATGAGCAGTTCTTC; D: TRBD2; J: TRBJ2-1; size: NA; V: TRBV30
CDR3: CASSLVRVANTEAFF; DNA: TGTGCCAGCAGCTTAGTACGGGTGGCGAACACTGAAGCTTTCTTT; D: NA; J: TRBJ1-1; size: NA; V: TRBV7-6
CDR3: CASSLSLPRSEQFF; DNA: TGTGCCAGCAGCCTCTCCTTACCTAGATCTGAGCAGTTCTTC; D: NA; J: TRBJ2-1; size: NA; V: TRBV7-6
CDR3: CAISESWDREEAKNIQYF; DNA: TGTGCCATCAGTGAGTCGTGGGACAGGGAAGAAGCCAAAAACATTCAGTACTTC; D: TRBD1; J: TRBJ2-4; size: NA; V: TRBV10-3
CDR3: CASSETRLNWVGHYEQYF; DNA: TGCGCCAGCAGTGAGACGAGGTTAAACTGGGTTGGGCATTACGAGCAGTACTTC; D: NA; J: TRBJ2-7; size: NA; V: TRBV10-1
CDR3: CASSLGQPNEKLFF; DNA: TGTGCCAGCAGCTTAGGGCAGCCTAATGAAAAACTGTTTTTT; D: NA; J: TRBJ1-4; size: NA; V: TRBV7-2
CDR3: CARSTQAGGKAEAFF; DNA: TGTGCCAGAAGCACCCAGGCAGGGGGGAAGGCTGAAGCTTTCTTT; D: TRBD1; J: TRBJ1-1; size: NA; V: TRBV5-3
CDR3: CASTLRQGSNTGELFF; DNA: TGTGCCAGCACCCTTAGACAGGGATCGAACACCGGGGAGCTGTTTTTT; D: TRBD1; J: TRBJ2-2; size: NA; V: TRBV7-8
CDR3: CASKRAGNTGELFF; DNA: TGTGCCAGCAAACGGGCAGGCAACACCGGGGAGCTGTTTTTT; D: NA; J: TRBJ2-2; size: once; V: TRBV27
CDR3: CASSLYRGEPYEQYF; DNA: TGTGCCAGCAGCTTGTACAGGGGGGAACCCTACGAGCAGTACTTC; D: TRBD1; J: TRBJ2-7; size: NA; V: TRBV5-5
CDR3: CASSYGGFTDTQYF; DNA: TGTGCCAGCAGTTACGGAGGGTTCACAGATACGCAGTATTTT; D: NA; J: TRBJ2-3; size: NA; V: TRBV9
CDR3: CASSLARASGNGELFF; DNA: TGTGCCAGCAGCTTAGCGCGGGCTAGCGGAAACGGGGAGCTGTTTTTT; D: TRBD2; J: TRBJ2-2; size: NA; V: TRBV7-8
CDR3: CASSWGLSGGIKTQYF; DNA: TGTGCCAGCAGCTGGGGTTTGAGCGGGGGTATAAAGACCCAGTACTTC; D: TRBD2; J: TRBJ2-5; size: NA; V: TRBV5-6